What follows are 18 T cell receptor beta chains derived from one specimen sequenced in a study of Ad26.COV2.S vaccination and SARS-CoV-2 variants (dated by TCRdb to the early 2020s). Receptor amplification or capture employed the immunoSEQ multiplex PCR assay. TCRdb re-hosts the immuneACCESS table, in-frame sequences only. Its copies lack some clones; in the studies checked, an unresolved V gene accounts for under half of them, and the cause for the rest is not known. The sample has about 480,000 clones on record, around nine tenths of them singletons. Jointly, the top ten make up 13% of the sample. The treatment or condition tag for this specimen amounts to: around 19 received Ad26.COV2.S at low or high dose, single or two shots; about 5 received placebo; per-sample allocation not given. For vaccine and placebo recipients, the sequenced repertoires came from samples collected on day 63 after the first injection.

The sequencing used peripheral blood, collected in a trial of Ad26.COV2.S vaccine versus placebo. Receptors were obtained from a person aged 18-60 years who received the Ad26.COV2.S COVID-19 vaccine or a placebo.

V gene TRBV27 combines with J gene TRBJ1-6; D is perhaps TRBD1 (5 bases). V lost 2 bases and J lost 13, with 9 bases in between. This CDR3 region has 12 residues. The germline V gene has CDR1 MNHEY and CDR2 SMNVEV (reference sequence). The CDR3 nucleotides are TGTGCCAGCAGTTTACAGGGAGGCCCCCTCCACTTT. Translating gives CASSLQGGPLHF.

V gene TRBV27 combines with J gene TRBJ2-1; 12 bases map to TRBD2. Germline assignment: CDR1 MNHEY and CDR2 SMNVEV (reference sequence). V gave up 7 bases and J gave up 7 bases; unmatched junction bases: 2. This CDR3 has 13 residues. In DNA form, the CDR3 reads TGTGCCAGCACCCTAGCGGGAGGGAATGAGCAGTTCTTC. Its protein product is CASTLAGGNEQFF.

V is TRBV29-1 and J is TRBJ2-3; D might be TRBD1 or TRBD2, each matching 5 bases. CDR3 length: 14 residues. Germline CDR1 and CDR2: SQVTM and ANQGSEA. Trimming took off 4 bases at V and 6 bases at J, with 17 bases between the two ends. The CDR3 DNA reads TGCAGCGTTGTCTTGGGGGTTTTGGGGGATACGCAGTATTTT. Protein: CSVVLGVLGDTQYF.

The chain uses TRBV2 and TRBJ2-3, with 11 bases identical to TRBD2. The CDR3 sequence is 13 residues long. Germline lookup yields CDR1 SNHLY and CDR2 FYNNEI. J was trimmed by 3 bases and V by 9 bases; bases with no gene match: 2. For the CDR3, the DNA is TGTGCCAGTAGCGGGAGGGCAACAGATACGCAGTATTTT. Its translation: CASSGRATDTQYF. Combining the CDR3 with reference TRBV2 and TRBJ2-3 gives the whole variable domain EPEVTQTPSHQVTQMGQEVILRCVPISNHLYFYWYRQILGQKVEFLVSFYNNEISEKSEIFDDQFSVERPDGSNFTLKIRSTKLEDSAMYFCASSGRATDTQYFGPGTRLTVL.

The genes are TRBV9 and TRBJ1-5, with TRBD1 matching 8 bases. The CDR3 runs to 14 residues. CDR1 SGDLS and CDR2 YYNGEE come from the germline V gene. The V segment lost 5 bases and the J segment 2 bases; nucleotides outside the gene matches: 3. The CDR3 protein is CASSGTGRNQPQHF. CDR3 coding DNA: TGTGCCAGCAGTGGGACAGGCCGCAATCAGCCCCAGCATTTT.

This sequence joins TRBV28 and TRBJ2-7; 11 nucleotides agree with TRBD1. There are 14 residues in the CDR3. Germline CDR1 is MDHEN and CDR2 is SYDVKM. With 5 bases clipped from V and 6 bases from J, the junction kept 6 bases outside the gene matches. The CDR3 sequence is CASSHSGTGGEQYF. For the CDR3, the DNA is TGTGCCAGCAGTCACTCCGGGACAGGGGGCGAGCAGTACTTC.

The chain is built from TRBV5-6 and TRBJ2-3, with 7 positions matching TRBD1. Trimming removed 4 bases from V and 0 bases from J; junction bases left unmatched: 5. The CDR3 runs to 15 residues. The germline V gene has CDR1 SGHDT and CDR2 YYEEEE. CDR3 coding DNA: TGTGCCAGCAGCCTAACGGGACAGAGCACAGATACGCAGTATTTT. Translating it yields CASSLTGQSTDTQYF.

The V call is TRBV10-3, the J call TRBJ1-5; D unclear. Germline CDR1 and CDR2: ENHRY and SYGVKD. The germline V and J ends were trimmed by 3 bases and 5 bases, with 8 bases remaining between them. CDR3 size: 13 residues. For the CDR3, the DNA is TGTGCCATCAGTGAACACACCGATCAGCCCCAGCATTTT. Translated: CAISEHTDQPQHF.

The V and J genes are TRBV16 and TRBJ2-1, with TRBD1 as a possible D gene (6 bases). Germline V gives CDR1 KGHSY, CDR2 FQNENV. The CDR3 consists of 16 residues. The V and J ends lost 0 bases and 6 bases respectively, with 15 bases between them. This CDR3 is CASSQSIRWTVNEQFF. Written as DNA, the CDR3 is TGTGCCAGCAGCCAATCAATACGATGGACAGTCAATGAGCAGTTCTTC.

The chain uses TRBV14 and TRBJ2-1; D might be TRBD1 (6 bases). This CDR3 spans 13 amino acids. Germline V gene sequence: CDR1 SGHDN, CDR2 FVKESK. The V end lost 7 bases, the J end lost 4 bases, and 11 bases lay between the germline ends. The CDR3 is CASNRDTYNEQFF. CDR3 coding DNA: TGTGCCAGCAACCGGGACACGTACAATGAGCAGTTCTTC.

The V call is TRBV19, the J call TRBJ1-5, with D possibly TRBD1 on 6 matching bases. The V end was cut by 3 bases, the J end by 1 base, with 10 bases between. Germline V gives CDR1 LNHDA, CDR2 SQIVND (reference sequence). This CDR3 comprises 15 residues. CDR3 DNA sequence: TGTGCCAGTAGTATCACGAGGGGGAGCAATCAGCCCCAGCATTTT. It encodes CASSITRGSNQPQHF.

The rearrangement links TRBV2 to TRBJ1-5; D remains ambiguous. CDR3 length equals 14 residues. The ends were cut back, 6 bases at V and 7 bases at J, with 16 bases in the middle. Germline V CDR1 and CDR2: SNHLY, FYNNEI. In nucleotides, the CDR3 is TGTGCCAGCAGGGAACAGCACAGAGCCCAGCCCCAGCATTTT. It specifies CASREQHRAQPQHF.

This chain joins TRBV2 and TRBJ1-1; no reliable D call. Germline CDR1 SNHLY, CDR2 FYNNEI. The germline V and J ends were trimmed by 1 base and 0 bases, with 0 bases remaining between them. This CDR3 has 12 amino acids. The CDR3 loop is CASSEVNTEAFF. The CDR3, as DNA: TGTGCCAGCAGTGAAGTGAACACTGAAGCTTTCTTT.

The rearrangement joins TRBV7-9 to TRBJ2-1; 10 nucleotides line up with TRBD2. Trimming removed 3 bases from V and 15 bases from J; junction bases left unmatched: 17. Germline loops: CDR1 SEHNR, CDR2 FQNEAQ (reference sequence). The CDR3 is 16 residues long. The CDR3 sequence: CASSFSASGRVVHPFF. The CDR3 DNA reads as TGTGCCAGCAGCTTTTCGGCGAGCGGGAGGGTGGTCCACCCGTTCTTC. Using reference TRBV7-9 and TRBJ2-1 for the parts outside the CDR3, the full variable domain is DTGVSQNPRHKITKRGQNVTFRCDPISEHNRLYWYRQTLGQGPEFLTYFQNEAQLEKSRLLSDRFSAERPKGSFSTLEIQRTEQGDSAMYLCASSFSASGRVVHPFFGPGTRLTVL.

The chain recombines TRBV18 with TRBJ2-1; 10 nucleotides align to TRBD2. The CDR3 length is 15 residues. Germline-derived CDR1 and CDR2 are KGHSH and LQKENI. The junction had 6 bases not matched to a gene; V was cut back by 6 bases and J by 4 bases. Written as DNA, the CDR3 is TGTGCCAGCTCCCAAGGACTAGCGGCATACAATGAGCAGTTCTTC. Amino acid sequence: CASSQGLAAYNEQFF.

This rearrangement joins TRBV5-1 to TRBJ1-1; D is possibly TRBD1 (5 bases). The germline CDR1 and CDR2 sequences are SGHRS and YFSETQ. Trimming shortened V by 0 bases and J by 1 base, and 13 bases separated the two germline ends. The CDR3 consists of 16 residues. CDR3 nucleotides: TGCGCCAGCAGCTTGGGAGATAGGGGACCGAACACTGAAGCTTTCTTT. This sequence encodes CASSLGDRGPNTEAFF.

CDR3 protein: CSVEGGGAYEQYF. For the CDR3, the DNA is TGCAGCGTTGAGGGCGGTGGGGCCTACGAGCAGTACTTC. This chain links TRBV29-1 with TRBJ2-7, with D uncertain. The CDR3 has 13 amino acids. V was pared by 3 bases and J by 2 bases, with 11 bases between. The germline V gene has CDR1 SQVTM and CDR2 ANQGSEA.

The CDR3 DNA is TGCGCCAGCAGCCAAGAAAGCTCGGGCTTTGGGGCCAACGTCCTGACTTTC. This codes for CASSQESSGFGANVLTF. V gene TRBV4-3 combines with J gene TRBJ2-6; no reliable D call. V lost 0 bases to trimming and J lost 3 bases, with 12 bases between them. The CDR3 covers 17 residues. Germline V gene sequence: CDR1 LGHNA, CDR2 YSLEER.